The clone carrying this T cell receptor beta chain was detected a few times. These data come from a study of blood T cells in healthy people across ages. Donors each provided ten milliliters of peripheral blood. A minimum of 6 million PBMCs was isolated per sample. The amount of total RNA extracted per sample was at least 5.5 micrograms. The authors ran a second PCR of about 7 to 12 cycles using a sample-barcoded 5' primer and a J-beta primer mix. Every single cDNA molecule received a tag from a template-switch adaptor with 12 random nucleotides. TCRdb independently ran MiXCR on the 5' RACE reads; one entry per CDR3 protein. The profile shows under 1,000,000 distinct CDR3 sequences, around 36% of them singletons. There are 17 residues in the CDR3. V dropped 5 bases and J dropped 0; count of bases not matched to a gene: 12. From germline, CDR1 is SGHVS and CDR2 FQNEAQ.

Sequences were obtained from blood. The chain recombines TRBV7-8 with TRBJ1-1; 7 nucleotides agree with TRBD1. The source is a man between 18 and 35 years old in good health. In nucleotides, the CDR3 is TGTGCCAGCAGCCGAGGCCCCAGGGGGACTTTGAACACTGAAGCTTTCTTT. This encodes CASSRGPRGTLNTEAFF.